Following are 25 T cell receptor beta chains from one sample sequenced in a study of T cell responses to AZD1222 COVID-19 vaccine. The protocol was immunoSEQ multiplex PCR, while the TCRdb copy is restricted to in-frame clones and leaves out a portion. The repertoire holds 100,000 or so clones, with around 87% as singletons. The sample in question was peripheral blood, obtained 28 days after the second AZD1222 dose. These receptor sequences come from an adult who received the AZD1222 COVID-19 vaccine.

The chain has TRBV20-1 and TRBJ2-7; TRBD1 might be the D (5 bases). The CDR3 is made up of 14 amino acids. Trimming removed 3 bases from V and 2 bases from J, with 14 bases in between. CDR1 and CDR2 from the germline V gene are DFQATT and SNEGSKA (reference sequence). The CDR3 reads CSASSSRAAYEQYF. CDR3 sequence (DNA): TGCAGTGCTAGTTCGTCCAGGGCGGCCTACGAGCAGTACTTC.

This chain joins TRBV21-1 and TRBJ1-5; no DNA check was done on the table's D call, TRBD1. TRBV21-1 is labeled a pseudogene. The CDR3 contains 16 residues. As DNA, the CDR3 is TGTGCCAGCAGCCCTTGGGGAAGGGGGAGAAACCAGCCCCAGCATTTT. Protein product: CASSPWGRGRNQPQHF.

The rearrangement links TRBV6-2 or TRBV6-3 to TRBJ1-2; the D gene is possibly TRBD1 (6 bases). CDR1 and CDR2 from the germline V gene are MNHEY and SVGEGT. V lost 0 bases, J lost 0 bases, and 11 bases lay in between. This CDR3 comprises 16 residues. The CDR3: CASSYSWQGTNYGYTF. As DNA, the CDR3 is TGTGCCAGCAGTTACTCGTGGCAGGGGACTAACTATGGCTACACCTTC.

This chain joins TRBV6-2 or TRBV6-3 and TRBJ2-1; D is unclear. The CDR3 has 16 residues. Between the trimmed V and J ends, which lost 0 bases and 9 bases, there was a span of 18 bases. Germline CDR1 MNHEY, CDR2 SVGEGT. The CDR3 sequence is CASSYSMASPWGEQFF. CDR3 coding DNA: TGTGCCAGCAGTTACTCAATGGCTTCCCCCTGGGGTGAGCAGTTCTTC.

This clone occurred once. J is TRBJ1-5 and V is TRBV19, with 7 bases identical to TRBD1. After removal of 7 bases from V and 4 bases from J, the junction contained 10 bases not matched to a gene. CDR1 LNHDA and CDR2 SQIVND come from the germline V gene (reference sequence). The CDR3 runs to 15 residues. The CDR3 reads CASKWRQGGNQPQHF. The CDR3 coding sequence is TGTGCCAGTAAATGGCGGCAGGGGGGAAATCAGCCCCAGCATTTT.

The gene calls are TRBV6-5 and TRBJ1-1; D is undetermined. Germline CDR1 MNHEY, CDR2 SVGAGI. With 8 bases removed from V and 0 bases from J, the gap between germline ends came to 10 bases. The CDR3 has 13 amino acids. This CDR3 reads CASGHRVNTEAFF. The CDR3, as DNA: TGTGCCAGCGGGCACCGGGTGAACACTGAAGCTTTCTTT.

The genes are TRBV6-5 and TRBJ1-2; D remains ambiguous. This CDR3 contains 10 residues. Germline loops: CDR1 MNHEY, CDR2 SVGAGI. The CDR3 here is CALADYGYTF. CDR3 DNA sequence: TGTGCACTGGCGGACTATGGCTACACCTTC.

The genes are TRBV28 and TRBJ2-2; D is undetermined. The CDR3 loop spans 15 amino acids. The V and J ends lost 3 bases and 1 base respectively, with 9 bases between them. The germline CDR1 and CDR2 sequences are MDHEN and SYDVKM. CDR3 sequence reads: CASSLPYRNTGELFF. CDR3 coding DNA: TGTGCCAGCAGTTTGCCTTACAGGAACACCGGGGAGCTGTTTTTT.

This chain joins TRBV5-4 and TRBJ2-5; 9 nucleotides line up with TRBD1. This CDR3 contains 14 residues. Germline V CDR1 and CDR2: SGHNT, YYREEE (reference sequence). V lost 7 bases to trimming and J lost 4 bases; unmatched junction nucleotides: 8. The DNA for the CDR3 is TGTGCCAGCGCGGAAGGACAGGGGCGAGAGACCCAGTACTTC. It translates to CASAEGQGRETQYF.

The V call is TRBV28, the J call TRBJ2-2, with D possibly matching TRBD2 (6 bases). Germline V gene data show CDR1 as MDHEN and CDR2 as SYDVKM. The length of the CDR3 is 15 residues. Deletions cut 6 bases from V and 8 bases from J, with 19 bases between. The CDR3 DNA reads TGTGCCAGCAGGACATCGGCCGGTGGGAGGGGGGAGCTGTTTTTT. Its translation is CASRTSAGGRGELFF.

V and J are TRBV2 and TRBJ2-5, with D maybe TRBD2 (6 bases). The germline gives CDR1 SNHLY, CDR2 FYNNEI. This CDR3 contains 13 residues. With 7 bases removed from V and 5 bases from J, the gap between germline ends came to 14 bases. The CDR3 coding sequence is TGTGCCAGCACCCCAGCGGGCGGGGAGACCCAGTACTTC. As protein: CASTPAGGETQYF. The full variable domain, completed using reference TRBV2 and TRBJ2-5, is EPEVTQTPSHQVTQMGQEVILRCVPISNHLYFYWYRQILGQKVEFLVSFYNNEISEKSEIFDDQFSVERPDGSNFTLKIRSTKLEDSAMYFCASTPAGGETQYFGPGTRLLVL.

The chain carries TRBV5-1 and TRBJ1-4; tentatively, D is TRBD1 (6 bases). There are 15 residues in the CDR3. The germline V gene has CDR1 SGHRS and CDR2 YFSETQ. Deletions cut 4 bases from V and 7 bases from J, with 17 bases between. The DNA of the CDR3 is TGCGCCAGCAGCATTCAGACAGGCCCAGGTGAAAAACTGTTTTTT. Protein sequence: CASSIQTGPGEKLFF.

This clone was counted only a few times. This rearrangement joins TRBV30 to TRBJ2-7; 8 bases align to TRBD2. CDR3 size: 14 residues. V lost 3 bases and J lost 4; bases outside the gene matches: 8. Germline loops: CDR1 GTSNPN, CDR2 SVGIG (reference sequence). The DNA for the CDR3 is TGTGCCTGGAGGTACGGCGGGAGGCTTTACGAGCAGTACTTC. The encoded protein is CAWRYGGRLYEQYF.

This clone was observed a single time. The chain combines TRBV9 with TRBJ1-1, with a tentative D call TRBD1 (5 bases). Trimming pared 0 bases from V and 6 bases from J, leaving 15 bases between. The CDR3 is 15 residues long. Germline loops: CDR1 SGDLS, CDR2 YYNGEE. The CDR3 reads CASSVAAGGVSEAFF. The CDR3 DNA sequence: TGTGCCAGCAGCGTAGCGGCTGGGGGAGTATCTGAAGCTTTCTTT. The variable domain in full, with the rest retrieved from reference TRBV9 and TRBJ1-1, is DSGVTQTPKHLITATGQRVTLRCSPRSGDLSVYWYQQSLDQGLQFLIQYYNGEERAKGNILERFSAQQFPDLHSELNLSSLELGDSALYFCASSVAAGGVSEAFFGQGTRLTVV.

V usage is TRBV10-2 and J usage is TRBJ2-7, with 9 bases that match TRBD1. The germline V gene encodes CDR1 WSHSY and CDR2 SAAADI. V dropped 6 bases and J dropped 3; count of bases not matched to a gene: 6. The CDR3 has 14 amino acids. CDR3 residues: CASSIQGAVYEQYF. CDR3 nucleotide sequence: TGCGCCAGCAGCATACAGGGGGCGGTCTACGAGCAGTACTTC.

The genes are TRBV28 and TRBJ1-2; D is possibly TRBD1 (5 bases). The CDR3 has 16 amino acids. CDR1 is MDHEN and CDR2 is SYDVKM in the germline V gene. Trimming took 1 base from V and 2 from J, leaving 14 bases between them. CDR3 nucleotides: TGTGCCAGCAGTTTATTCGTCTTGGGGCAGAACTATGGCTACACCTTC. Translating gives CASSLFVLGQNYGYTF.

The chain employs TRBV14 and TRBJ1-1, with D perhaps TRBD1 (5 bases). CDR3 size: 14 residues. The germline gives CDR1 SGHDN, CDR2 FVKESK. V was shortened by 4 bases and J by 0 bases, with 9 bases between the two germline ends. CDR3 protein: CASSPGTLNTEAFF. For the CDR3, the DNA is TGTGCCAGCAGCCCGGGGACCTTGAACACTGAAGCTTTCTTT.

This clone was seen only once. As DNA, the CDR3 is TGTGCCAGCAGCCCGGCCTCGAACACCCAGTACTTC. Protein: CASSPASNTQYF. This rearrangement joins TRBV28 to TRBJ2-5; D call uncertain. The germline gives CDR1 MDHEN, CDR2 SYDVKM. The CDR3 is 12 amino acids. The V end was cut by 6 bases, the J end by 8 bases, with 13 bases between.

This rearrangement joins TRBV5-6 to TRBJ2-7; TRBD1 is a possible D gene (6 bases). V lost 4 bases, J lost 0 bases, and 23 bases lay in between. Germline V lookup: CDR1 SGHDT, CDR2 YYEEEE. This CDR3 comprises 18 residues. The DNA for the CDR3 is TGTGCCAGCAGCCAAGACGTGAGGACAGCCCAAAACTCCTACGAGCAGTACTTC. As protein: CASSQDVRTAQNSYEQYF. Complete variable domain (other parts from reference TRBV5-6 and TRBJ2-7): DAGVTQSPTHLIKTRGQQVTLRCSPKSGHDTVSWYQQALGQGPQFIFQYYEEEERQRGNFPDRFSGHQFPNYSSELNVNALLLGDSALYLCASSQDVRTAQNSYEQYFGPGTRLTVT.

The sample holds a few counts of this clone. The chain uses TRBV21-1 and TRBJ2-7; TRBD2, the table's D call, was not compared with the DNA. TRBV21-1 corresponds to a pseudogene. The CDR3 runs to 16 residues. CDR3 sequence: CASSKASTSGSYEQYF. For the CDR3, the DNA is TGTGCCAGCAGCAAAGCGTCAACTAGCGGATCCTACGAGCAGTACTTC.

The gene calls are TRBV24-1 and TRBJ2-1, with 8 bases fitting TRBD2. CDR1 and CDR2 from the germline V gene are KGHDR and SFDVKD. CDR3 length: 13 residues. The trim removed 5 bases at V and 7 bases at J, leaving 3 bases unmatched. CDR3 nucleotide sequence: TGTGCCACCAGTGCGGGGGGGGTAAATGAGCAGTTCTTC. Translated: CATSAGGVNEQFF.

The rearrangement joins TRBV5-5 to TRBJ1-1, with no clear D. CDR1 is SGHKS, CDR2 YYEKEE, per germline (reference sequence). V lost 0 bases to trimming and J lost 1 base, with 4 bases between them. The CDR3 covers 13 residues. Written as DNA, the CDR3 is TGTGCCAGCAGCTTGGGAGGGAACACTGAAGCTTTCTTT. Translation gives CASSLGGNTEAFF.

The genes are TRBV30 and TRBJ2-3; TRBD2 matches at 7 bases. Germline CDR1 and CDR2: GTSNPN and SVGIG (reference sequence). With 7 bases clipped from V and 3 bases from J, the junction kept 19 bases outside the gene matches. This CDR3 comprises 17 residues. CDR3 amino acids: CALKDRREPRWTDTQYF. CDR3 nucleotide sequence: TGTGCCTTAAAGGACCGGCGGGAGCCCCGTTGGACAGATACGCAGTATTTT.

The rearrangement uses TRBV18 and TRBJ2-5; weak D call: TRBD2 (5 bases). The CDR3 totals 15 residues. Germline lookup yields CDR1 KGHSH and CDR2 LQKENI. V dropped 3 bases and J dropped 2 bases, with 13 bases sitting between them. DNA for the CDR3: TGTGCCAGCTCACCCCCCTCGGGATCTCAAGAGACCCAGTACTTC. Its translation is CASSPPSGSQETQYF.

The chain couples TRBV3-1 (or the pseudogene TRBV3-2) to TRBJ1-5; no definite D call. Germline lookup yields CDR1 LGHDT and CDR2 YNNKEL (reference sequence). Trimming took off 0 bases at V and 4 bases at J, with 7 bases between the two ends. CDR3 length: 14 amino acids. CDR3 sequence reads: CASSQDSRNQPQHF. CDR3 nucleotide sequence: TGTGCCAGCAGCCAAGATTCCCGAAATCAGCCCCAGCATTTT.